A selection of T cell receptor beta chains follows, all from one sample in a study of beta chain features in type 1 diabetes. Using immunoSEQ multiplex PCR, the repertoire was profiled, and TCRdb retains in-frame clones only, with some absent. The table lists about 160,000 clones, over 6% of them singletons. The specimen was central memory CD4+ T cells from blood. The receptor source for this set is a man between 18 and 29 years old with type 1 diabetes. Both conserved end residues are part of each CDR3. Each record gives: clone size, V gene, D gene, J gene, CDR3 DNA, CDR3 protein. The D gene is left open where the match is weak. Part of the rows lack a size; the others show once, few, many or a class for expanded clones.

>few|TRBV18|TRBD2|TRBJ2-5
TGTGCCAGCTCTCCCGCGGGAGGGGTAGAGACCCAGTACTTC
CASSPAGGVETQYF
>few|TRBV30|TRBD1|TRBJ1-2
TGTGCCTGGAGTCAGGACAGGGGACGTGGCTACACCTTC
CAWSQDRGRGYTF
>NA|TRBV30|NA|TRBJ2-7
TGTGCCTGGAGTGTATCGGGGGAGCAGTACTTC
CAWSVSGEQYF
>NA|TRBV5-4|TRBD2|TRBJ2-3
TGTGCCAGCAGCCTAGGACTAGCGGGGGACGAACATACGCAGTATTTT
CASSLGLAGDEHTQYF
>NA|TRBV5-1|NA|TRBJ2-1
TGCGCCAGCAGCCAGATGGCTAGCTACGACAATGAGCAGTTCTTC
CASSQMASYDNEQFF
>NA|TRBV7-2|NA|TRBJ1-2
TGTGCCAGCAGCTTAGTCGCGGGAGACTATGGCTACACCTTC
CASSLVAGDYGYTF
>few|TRBV18|TRBD2|TRBJ2-1
TGTGCCAGCTCACCATCCTCGCGGGGGGCGCATTCCGGGCAGTTCTTC
CASSPSSRGAHSGQFF
>many|TRBV7-9|TRBD2|TRBJ2-1
TGTGCCAGCAGCTTAGGCCTAGCGGGGAACTACAATGAGCAGTTCTTC
CASSLGLAGNYNEQFF
>NA|TRBV5-1|NA|TRBJ2-7
TGCGCCAGCAGCTTGGGACACGACACCTACGAGCAGTACTTC
CASSLGHDTYEQYF
>few|TRBV30|NA|TRBJ2-7
TGTGCCTGGAGTCGGCCTCCTGGAGTCTACGAGCAGTACTTC
CAWSRPPGVYEQYF
>few|TRBV9|NA|TRBJ2-1
TGTGCCTCTACAAGAGGGGGTGGGAATGAGCAGTTCTTC
CASTRGGGNEQFF
>NA|TRBV28|NA|TRBJ1-4
TGTGCCAGCAGTACCGGCTTCACCAGGCGTGAAAAACTGTTTTTT
CASSTGFTRREKLFF
>few|TRBV2|TRBD1|TRBJ1-1
TGTGCCACAAGAAGACAGGGAAACACTGAAGCTTTCTTT
CATRRQGNTEAFF
>NA|TRBV6-6|TRBD2|TRBJ2-7
TGTGCCAGCAGTTCCACGGCTAGCGGGGCCTACGAGCAGTACTTC
CASSSTASGAYEQYF
>NA|TRBV9|NA|TRBJ1-3
TGTGCCAGCAGCTCTCGGACACACTCTGGAAACACCATATATTTT
CASSSRTHSGNTIYF
>NA|TRBV14|TRBD2|TRBJ2-3
TGTGCCAGCAAGACTAGCGGGAGTGGCGATACGCAGTATTTT
CASKTSGSGDTQYF
>NA|TRBV2|TRBD2|TRBJ2-3
TGTGCCAGCAGTGTCTCGGGGAGGGGAGATACGCAGTATTTT
CASSVSGRGDTQYF
>NA|TRBV5-4|NA|TRBJ1-4
TGTGCCAGCAGCTTCGGTGGGGCAGTTGGTGAAAAACTGTTTTTT
CASSFGGAVGEKLFF
>few|TRBV2|NA|TRBJ1-2
TGTGCCAGCAGTGAACTGACACCCTATGGCTACACCTTC
CASSELTPYGYTF